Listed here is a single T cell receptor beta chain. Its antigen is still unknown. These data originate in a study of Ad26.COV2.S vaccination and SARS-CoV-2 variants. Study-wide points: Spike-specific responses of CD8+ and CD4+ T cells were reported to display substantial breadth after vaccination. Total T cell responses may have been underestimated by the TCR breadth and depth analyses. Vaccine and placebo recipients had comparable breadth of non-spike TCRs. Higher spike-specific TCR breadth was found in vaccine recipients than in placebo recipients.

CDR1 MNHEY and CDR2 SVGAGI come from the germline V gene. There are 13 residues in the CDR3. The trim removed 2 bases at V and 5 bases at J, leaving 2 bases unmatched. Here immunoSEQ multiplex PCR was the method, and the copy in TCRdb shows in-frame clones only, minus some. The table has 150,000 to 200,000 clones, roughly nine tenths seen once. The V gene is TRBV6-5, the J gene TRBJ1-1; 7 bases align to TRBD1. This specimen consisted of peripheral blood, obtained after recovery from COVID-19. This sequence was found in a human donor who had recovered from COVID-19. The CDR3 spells CASSYGQETEAFF. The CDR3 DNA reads TGTGCCAGCAGTTACGGACAGGAAACTGAAGCTTTCTTT.